The T cell receptor beta chain described here comes from a study of OX40 agonist ivuxolimab in advanced cancers. Overall study: The patients received ivuxolimab by intravenous route every 2 weeks at 0.01 to 10 mg/kg. Partial responses were achieved by three patients, one with hepatocellular carcinoma and two with cutaneous melanoma. Findings of the study overall: Partial responders receiving 0.1-3.0 mg/kg showed among the lowest clonal expansion.

Sequencing was performed with immunoSEQ multiplex PCR; in TCRdb, only in-frame clones are kept and a portion is missing. The table lists about 55,000 clones, 70% to 90% of them singletons. On this clone itself: Its target is unknown.

The CDR3 extends over 14 amino acids. Per germline, CDR1 MNHEY and CDR2 SVGAGI. Deletions cut 7 bases from V and 4 bases from J, with 14 bases between. This chain connects TRBV6-5 to TRBJ1-5; D is possibly TRBD1 (6 bases). Here the sequenced sample was CD4+ or CD8+ T cells sorted from blood, taken in a trial of the OX40 agonist ivuxolimab. This receptor was obtained from an adult with an advanced solid tumor such as melanoma, head and neck, liver or kidney cancer. The CDR3 protein is CASTRRGGNQPQHF. The DNA for the CDR3 is TGTGCCAGCACCAGGAGGGGGGGAAATCAGCCCCAGCATTTT.